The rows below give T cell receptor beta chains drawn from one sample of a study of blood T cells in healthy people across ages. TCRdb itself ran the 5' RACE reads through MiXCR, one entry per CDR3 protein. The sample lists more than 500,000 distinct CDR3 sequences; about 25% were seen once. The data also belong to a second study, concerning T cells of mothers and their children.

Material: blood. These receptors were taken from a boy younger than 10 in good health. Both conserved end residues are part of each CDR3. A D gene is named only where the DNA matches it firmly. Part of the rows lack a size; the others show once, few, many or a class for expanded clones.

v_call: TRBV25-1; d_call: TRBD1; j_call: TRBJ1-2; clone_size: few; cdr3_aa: CASSQGAKGNGYTF; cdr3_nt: TGTGCCAGCAGTCAGGGGGCGAAGGGGAACGGCTACACCTTC
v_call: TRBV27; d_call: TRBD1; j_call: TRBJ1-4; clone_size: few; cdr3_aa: CASRTDMQGEGEKLFF; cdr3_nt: TGTGCCAGCCGCACCGATATGCAGGGGGAAGGTGAAAAACTGTTTTTT
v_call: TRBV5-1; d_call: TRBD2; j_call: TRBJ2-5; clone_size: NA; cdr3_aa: CASSSGLTSAQETQYF; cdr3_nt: TGCGCCAGCAGCTCGGGGCTTACTAGCGCTCAAGAGACCCAGTACTTC
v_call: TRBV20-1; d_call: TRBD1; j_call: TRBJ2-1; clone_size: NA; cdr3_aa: CSAPRDRVVNEQFF; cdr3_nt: TGCAGTGCTCCCCGGGACAGGGTTGTAAATGAGCAGTTCTTC
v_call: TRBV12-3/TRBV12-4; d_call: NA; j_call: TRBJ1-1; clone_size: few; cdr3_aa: CASSLVGGDTEAFF; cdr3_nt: TGTGCCAGCAGTTTAGTAGGGGGGGACACTGAAGCTTTCTTT
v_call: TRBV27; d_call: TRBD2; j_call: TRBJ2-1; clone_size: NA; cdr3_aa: CASGLTSGYNEQFF; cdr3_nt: TGTGCCAGCGGCTTGACTAGCGGTTACAATGAGCAGTTCTTC
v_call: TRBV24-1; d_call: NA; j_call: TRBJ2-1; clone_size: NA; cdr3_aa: CATSGGSGGSSYNEQFF; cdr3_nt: TGTGCCACCAGTGGGGGTAGCGGTGGGAGCTCCTACAATGAGCAGTTCTTC
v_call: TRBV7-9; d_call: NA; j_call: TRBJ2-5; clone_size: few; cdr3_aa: CASSPGWSGTQYF; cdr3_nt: TGTGCCAGCAGCCCCGGTTGGTCAGGGACCCAGTACTTC
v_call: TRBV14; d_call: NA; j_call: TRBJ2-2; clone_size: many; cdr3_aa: CASSQGGELFF; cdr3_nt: TGTGCCAGCAGCCAGGGAGGGGAGCTGTTTTTT
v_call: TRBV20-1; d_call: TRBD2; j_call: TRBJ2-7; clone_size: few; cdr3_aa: CSAVAGGPLYEQYF; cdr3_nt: TGCAGTGCGGTGGCGGGGGGGCCTCTTTACGAGCAGTACTTC
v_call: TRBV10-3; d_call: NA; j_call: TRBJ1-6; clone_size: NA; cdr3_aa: CAISEGDNSPLHF; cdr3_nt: TGTGCCATCAGTGAAGGGGATAATTCACCCCTCCACTTT
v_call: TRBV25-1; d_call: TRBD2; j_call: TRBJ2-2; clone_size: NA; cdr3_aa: CASSPREGLNTGELFF; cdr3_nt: TGTGCCAGCAGCCCGAGGGAGGGTTTAAACACCGGGGAGCTGTTTTTT
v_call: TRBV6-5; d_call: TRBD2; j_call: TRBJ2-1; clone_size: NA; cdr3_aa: CASSYGRPLAGGYNEQFF; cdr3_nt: TGTGCCAGCAGTTACGGGCGCCCACTAGCGGGAGGGTACAATGAGCAGTTCTTC
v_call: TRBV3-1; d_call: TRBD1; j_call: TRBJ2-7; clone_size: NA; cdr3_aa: CASSPIRQGPTYEQYF; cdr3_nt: TGTGCCAGCAGCCCAATACGACAGGGGCCTACCTACGAGCAGTATTTC
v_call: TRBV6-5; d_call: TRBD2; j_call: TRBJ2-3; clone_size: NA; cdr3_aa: CASSYTGTSGGAQYF; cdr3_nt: TGTGCCAGCAGTTACACCGGGACTAGCGGGGGAGCGCAGTATTTT
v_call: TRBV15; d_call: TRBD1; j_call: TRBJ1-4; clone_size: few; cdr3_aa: CATSREGQDNEKLFF; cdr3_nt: TGTGCCACCAGCAGAGAGGGACAGGACAATGAAAAACTGTTTTTT
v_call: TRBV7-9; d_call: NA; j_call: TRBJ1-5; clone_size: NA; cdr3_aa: CASSLKGGPQPQHF; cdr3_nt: TGTGCCAGCAGCTTAAAAGGAGGGCCTCAGCCCCAGCATTTT
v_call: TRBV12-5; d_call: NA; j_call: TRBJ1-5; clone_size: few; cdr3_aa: CASGLGGSQPQHF; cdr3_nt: TGTGCTAGTGGTTTGGGGGGGAGTCAGCCCCAGCATTTT
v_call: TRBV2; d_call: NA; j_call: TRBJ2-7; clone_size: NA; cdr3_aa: CASSGRGYEQYF; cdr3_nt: TGTGCCAGCAGTGGCAGGGGATACGAGCAGTACTTC
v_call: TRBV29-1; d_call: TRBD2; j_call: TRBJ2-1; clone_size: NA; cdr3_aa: CSVEGRTSGKVWQFF; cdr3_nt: TGCAGCGTTGAAGGTAGGACTAGCGGGAAAGTATGGCAGTTCTTC
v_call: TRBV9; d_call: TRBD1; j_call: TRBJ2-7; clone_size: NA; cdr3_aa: CASSVAGTGSYEQYF; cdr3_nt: TGTGCCAGCAGCGTAGCCGGGACAGGATCCTACGAGCAGTACTTC
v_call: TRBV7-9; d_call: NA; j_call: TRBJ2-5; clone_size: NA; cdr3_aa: CASSLARGPRNQETQYF; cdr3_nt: TGTGCCAGCAGCTTAGCGCGGGGGCCTCGGAACCAAGAGACCCAGTACTTC
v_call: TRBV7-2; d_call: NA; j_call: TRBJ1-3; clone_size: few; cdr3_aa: CASSRGVRKNTIYF; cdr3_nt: TGTGCCAGCAGTCGCGGTGTCCGCAAAAACACCATATATTTT